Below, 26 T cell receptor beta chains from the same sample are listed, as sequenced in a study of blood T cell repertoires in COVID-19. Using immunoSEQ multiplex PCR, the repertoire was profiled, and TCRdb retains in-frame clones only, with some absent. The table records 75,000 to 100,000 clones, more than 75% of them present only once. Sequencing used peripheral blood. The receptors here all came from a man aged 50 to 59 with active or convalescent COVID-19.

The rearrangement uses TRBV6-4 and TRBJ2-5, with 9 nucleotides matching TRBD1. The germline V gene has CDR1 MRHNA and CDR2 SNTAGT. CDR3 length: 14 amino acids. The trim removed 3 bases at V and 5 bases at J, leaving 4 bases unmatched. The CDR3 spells CASSEQGAGETQYF. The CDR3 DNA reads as TGTGCCAGCAGTGAACAGGGGGCCGGCGAGACCCAGTACTTC.

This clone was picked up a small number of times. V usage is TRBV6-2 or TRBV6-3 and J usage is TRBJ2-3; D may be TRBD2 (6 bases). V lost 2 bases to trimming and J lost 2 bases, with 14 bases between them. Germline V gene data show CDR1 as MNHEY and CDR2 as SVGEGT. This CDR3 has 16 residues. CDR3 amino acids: CASSYLLSGFTDTQYF. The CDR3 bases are TGTGCCAGCAGTTACCTCCTAAGCGGGTTCACAGATACGCAGTATTTT.

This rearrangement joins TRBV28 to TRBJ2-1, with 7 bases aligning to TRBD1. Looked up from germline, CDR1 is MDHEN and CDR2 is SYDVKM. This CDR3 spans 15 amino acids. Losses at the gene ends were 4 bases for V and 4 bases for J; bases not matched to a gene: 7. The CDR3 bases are TGTGCCAGCAGTTCGTATGGGACAGAGTACAATGAGCAGTTCTTC. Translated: CASSSYGTEYNEQFF.

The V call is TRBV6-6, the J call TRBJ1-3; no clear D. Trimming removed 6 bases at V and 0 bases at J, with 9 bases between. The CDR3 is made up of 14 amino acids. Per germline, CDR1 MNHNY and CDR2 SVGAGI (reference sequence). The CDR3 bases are TGTGCCAGCAGAATACAGAACTCTGGAAACACCATATATTTT. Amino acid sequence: CASRIQNSGNTIYF.

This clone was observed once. The CDR3 bases are TGTGCCTGGAGTAAGACAGGGGCCCAAGAGACCCAGTACTTC. This encodes CAWSKTGAQETQYF. The chain recombines TRBV30 with TRBJ2-5; 8 nucleotides line up with TRBD1. From germline, CDR1 is GTSNPN and CDR2 SVGIG (reference sequence). This CDR3 region has 14 residues. J was trimmed by 1 base and V by 2 bases; bases with no gene match: 3.

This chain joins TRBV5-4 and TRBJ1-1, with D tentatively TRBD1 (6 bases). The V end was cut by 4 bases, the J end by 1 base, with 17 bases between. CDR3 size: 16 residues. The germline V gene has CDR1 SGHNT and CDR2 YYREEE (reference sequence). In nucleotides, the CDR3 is TGTGCCAGCAGCCACACAGGGTGGGGGGGGAACACTGAAGCTTTCTTT. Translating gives CASSHTGWGGNTEAFF.

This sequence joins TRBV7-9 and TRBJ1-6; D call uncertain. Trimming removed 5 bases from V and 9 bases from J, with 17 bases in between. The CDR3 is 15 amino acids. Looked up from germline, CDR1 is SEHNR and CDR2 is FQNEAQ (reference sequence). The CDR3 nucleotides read TGTGCCAGCAGCGCCAACAGCCAGTCTCGTTCACCCCTCCACTTT. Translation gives CASSANSQSRSPLHF. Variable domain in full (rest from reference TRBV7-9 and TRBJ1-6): DTGVSQNPRHKITKRGQNVTFRCDPISEHNRLYWYRQTLGQGPEFLTYFQNEAQLEKSRLLSDRFSAERPKGSFSTLEIQRTEQGDSAMYLCASSANSQSRSPLHFGNGTRLTVT.

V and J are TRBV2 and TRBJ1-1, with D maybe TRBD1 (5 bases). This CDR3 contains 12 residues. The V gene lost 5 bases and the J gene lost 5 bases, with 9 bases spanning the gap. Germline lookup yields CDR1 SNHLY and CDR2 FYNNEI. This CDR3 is CASSYSGTEAFF. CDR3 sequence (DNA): TGTGCCAGCAGTTATTCAGGGACTGAAGCTTTCTTT.

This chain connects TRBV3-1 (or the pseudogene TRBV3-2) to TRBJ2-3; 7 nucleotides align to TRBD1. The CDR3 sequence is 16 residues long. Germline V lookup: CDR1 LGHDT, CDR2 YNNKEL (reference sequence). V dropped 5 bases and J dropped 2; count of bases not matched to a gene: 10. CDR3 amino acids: CASSGSRTGFTDTQYF. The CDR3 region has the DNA TGTGCCAGCAGCGGCAGCCGGACAGGATTCACAGATACGCAGTATTTT.

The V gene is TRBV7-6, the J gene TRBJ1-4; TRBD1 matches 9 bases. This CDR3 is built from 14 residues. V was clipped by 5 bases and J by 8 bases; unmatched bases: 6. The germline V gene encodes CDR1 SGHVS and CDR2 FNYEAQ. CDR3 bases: TGTGCCAGCAGCCTCGGGACAGGGAACGAAAAACTGTTTTTT. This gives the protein CASSLGTGNEKLFF.

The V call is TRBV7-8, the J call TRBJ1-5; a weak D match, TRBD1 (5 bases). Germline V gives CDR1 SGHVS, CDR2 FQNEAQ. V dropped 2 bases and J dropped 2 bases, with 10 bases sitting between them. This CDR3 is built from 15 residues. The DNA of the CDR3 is TGTGCCAGCAGCTTACGCAGGGTAGGCAATCAGCCCCAGCATTTT. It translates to CASSLRRVGNQPQHF.

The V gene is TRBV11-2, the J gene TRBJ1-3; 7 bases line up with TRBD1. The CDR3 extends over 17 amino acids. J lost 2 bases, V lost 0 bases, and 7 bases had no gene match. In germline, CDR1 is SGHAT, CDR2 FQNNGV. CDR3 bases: TGTGCCAGCAGCTTAGAGCGGGCAGGGGGTCCTGGAAACACCATATATTTT. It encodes CASSLERAGGPGNTIYF. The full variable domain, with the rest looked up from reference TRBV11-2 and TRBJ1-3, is EAGVAQSPRYKIIEKRQSVAFWCNPISGHATLYWYQQILGQGPKLLIQFQNNGVVDDSQLPKDRFSAERLKGVDSTLKIQPAKLEDSAVYLCASSLERAGGPGNTIYFGEGSWLTVV.

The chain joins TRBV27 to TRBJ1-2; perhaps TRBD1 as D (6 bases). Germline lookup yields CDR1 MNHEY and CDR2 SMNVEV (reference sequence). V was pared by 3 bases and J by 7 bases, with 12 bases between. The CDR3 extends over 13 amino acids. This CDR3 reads CASSFQGLGGYTF. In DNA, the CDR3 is TGTGCCAGCAGTTTCCAGGGGTTGGGTGGCTACACCTTC.

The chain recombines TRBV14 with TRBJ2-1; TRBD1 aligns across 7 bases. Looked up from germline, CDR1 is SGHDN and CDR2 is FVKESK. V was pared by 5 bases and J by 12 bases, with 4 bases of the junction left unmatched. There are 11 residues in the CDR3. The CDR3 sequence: CASSSAGGQFF. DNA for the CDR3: TGTGCCAGCAGCTCAGCAGGGGGGCAGTTCTTC. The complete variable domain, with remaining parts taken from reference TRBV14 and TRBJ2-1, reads EAGVTQFPSHSVIEKGQTVTLRCDPISGHDNLYWYRRVMGKEIKFLLHFVKESKQDESGMPNNRFLAERTGGTYSTLKVQPAELEDSGVYFCASSSAGGQFFGPGTRLTVL.

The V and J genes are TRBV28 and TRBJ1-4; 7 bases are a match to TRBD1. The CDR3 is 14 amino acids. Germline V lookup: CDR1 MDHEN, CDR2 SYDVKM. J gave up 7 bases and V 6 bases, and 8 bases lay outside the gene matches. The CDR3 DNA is TGTGCCAGCAGCTACAGGGGTGTGAGTGAAAAACTGTTTTTT. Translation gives CASSYRGVSEKLFF.

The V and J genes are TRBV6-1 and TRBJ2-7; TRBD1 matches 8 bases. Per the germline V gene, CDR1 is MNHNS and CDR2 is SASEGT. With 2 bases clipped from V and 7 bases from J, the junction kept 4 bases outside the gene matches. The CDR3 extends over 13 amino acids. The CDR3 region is CASSEQGAWEQYV. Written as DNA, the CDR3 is TGTGCCAGCAGTGAACAGGGGGCTTGGGAGCAGTACGTC.

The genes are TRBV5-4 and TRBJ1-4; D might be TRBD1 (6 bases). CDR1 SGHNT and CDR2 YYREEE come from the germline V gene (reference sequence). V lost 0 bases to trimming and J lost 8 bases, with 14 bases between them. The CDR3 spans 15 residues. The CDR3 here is CASSLDGQGKEKLFF. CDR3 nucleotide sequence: TGTGCCAGCAGCTTGGATGGTCAGGGGAAGGAAAAACTGTTTTTT. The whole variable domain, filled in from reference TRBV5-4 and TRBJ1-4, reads ETGVTQSPTHLIKTRGQQVTLRCSSQSGHNTVSWYQQALGQGPQFIFQYYREEENGRGNFPPRFSGLQFPNYSSELNVNALELDDSALYLCASSLDGQGKEKLFFGSGTQLSVL.

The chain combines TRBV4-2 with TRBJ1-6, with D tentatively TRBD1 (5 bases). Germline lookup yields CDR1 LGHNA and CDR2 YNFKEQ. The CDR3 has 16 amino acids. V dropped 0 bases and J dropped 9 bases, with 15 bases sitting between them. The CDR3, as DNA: TGTGCCAGCAGCCAAGAAGACAGCCGGCCGCCTTCACCCCTCCACTTT. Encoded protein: CASSQEDSRPPSPLHF.

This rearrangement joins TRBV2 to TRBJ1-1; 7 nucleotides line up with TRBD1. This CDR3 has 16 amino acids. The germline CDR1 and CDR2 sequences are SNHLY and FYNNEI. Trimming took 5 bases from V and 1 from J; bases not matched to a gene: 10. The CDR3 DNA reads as TGTGCCAGCAGTTGGTTCCTCGGGACAGAGAACACTGAAGCTTTCTTT. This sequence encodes CASSWFLGTENTEAFF.

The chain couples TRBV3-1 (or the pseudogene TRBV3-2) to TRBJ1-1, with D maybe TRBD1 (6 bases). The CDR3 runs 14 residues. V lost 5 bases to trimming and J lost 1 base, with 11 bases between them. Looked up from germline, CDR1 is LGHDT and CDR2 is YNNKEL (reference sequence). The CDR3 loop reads CASSSRGQNTEAFF. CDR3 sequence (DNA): TGTGCCAGCAGCAGCAGGGGACAGAACACTGAAGCTTTCTTT.

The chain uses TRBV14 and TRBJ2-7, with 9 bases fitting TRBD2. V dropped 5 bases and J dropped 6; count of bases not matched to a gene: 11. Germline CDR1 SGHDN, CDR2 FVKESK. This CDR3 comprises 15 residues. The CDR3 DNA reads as TGTGCCAGCAGCAAGCCCGGGACTAGCTCTTCCGAGCAGTACTTC. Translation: CASSKPGTSSSEQYF.

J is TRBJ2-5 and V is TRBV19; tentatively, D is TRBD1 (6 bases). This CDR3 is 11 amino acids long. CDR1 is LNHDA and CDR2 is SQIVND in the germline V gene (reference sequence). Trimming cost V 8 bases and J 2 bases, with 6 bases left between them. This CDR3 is CASGQQETQYF. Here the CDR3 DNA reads TGTGCCAGTGGACAGCAAGAGACCCAGTACTTC.

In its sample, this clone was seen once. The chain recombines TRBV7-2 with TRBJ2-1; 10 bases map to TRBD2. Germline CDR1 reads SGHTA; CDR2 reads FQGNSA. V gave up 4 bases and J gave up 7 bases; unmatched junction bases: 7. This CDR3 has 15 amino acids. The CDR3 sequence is CASSSVSGGENEQFF. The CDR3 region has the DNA TGTGCCAGCAGCTCCGTGAGCGGGGGGGAGAATGAGCAGTTCTTC.

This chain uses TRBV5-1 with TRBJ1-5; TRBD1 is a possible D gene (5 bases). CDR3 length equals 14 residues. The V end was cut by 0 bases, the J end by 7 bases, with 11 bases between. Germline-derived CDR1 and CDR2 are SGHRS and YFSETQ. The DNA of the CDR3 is TGCGCCAGCAGCTTGGCCCAGGGTGGACAGCCCCAGCATTTT. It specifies CASSLAQGGQPQHF. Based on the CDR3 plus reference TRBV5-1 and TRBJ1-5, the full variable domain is KAGVTQTPRYLIKTRGQQVTLSCSPISGHRSVSWYQQTPGQGLQFLFEYFSETQRNKGNFPGRFSGRQFSNSRSEMNVSTLELGDSALYLCASSLAQGGQPQHFGDGTRLSIL.

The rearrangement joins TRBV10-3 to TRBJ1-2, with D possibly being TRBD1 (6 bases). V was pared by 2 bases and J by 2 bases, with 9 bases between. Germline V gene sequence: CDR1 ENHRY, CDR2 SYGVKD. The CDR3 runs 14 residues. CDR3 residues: CAISERGTNYGYTF. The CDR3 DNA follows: TGTGCCATCAGTGAGAGGGGGACGAACTATGGCTACACCTTC.

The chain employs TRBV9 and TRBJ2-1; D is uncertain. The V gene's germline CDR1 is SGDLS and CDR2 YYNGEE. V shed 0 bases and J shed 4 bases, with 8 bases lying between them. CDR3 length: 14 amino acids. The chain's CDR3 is CASSVGNSYNEQFF. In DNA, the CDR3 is TGTGCCAGCAGCGTAGGGAACAGTTACAATGAGCAGTTCTTC.